A selection of T cell receptor beta chains follows, all from one sample in a study of spatial heterogeneity in lung cancer. TCRdb reprocessed the 5' RACE reads via MiXCR and lists one record per CDR3 protein. The sample has under 10,000 distinct CDR3 sequences, 5.4% seen once; the top ten hold about 42%. This sample comprised PBMCs, obtained at surgery. The receptors originated from a male donor with early-stage non-small cell lung cancer. Each CDR3 is given with its conserved first and last residue. The order of the fields is CDR3 protein, V gene, J gene.

CASSQDGGRRGSDTQYF	TRBV6-2/TRBV6-3	TRBJ2-3
CASSLQQASTDTQYF	TRBV5-1	TRBJ2-3
CASSLVVGRNTGELFF	TRBV7-2	TRBJ2-2
CASSHRSGRNTYEQYF	TRBV4-1	TRBJ2-7
CASGSLGTGNTGELFF	TRBV27	TRBJ2-2
CASSVDAGQHYEQYF	TRBV7-2	TRBJ2-7
CASSLTRRGSSYNEQFF	TRBV27	TRBJ2-1
CAWSVGRSRYF	TRBV30	TRBJ2-5
CASRDNRGDEQYF	TRBV5-1	TRBJ2-7
CAWSRLAQREYEQYF	TRBV30	TRBJ2-7
CASSLDGSWGLVRTDTQYF	TRBV7-6	TRBJ2-3
CASSARGYGYTF	TRBV11-2	TRBJ1-2
CASSYAGGGNQPQHF	TRBV6-5	TRBJ1-5
CAIRGTANTGELFF	TRBV10-3	TRBJ2-2
CASSPVTSYNEQFF	TRBV5-6	TRBJ2-1
CSAWDGTTYEQYF	TRBV20-1	TRBJ2-7
CASSEMRGGPNEQFF	TRBV6-4	TRBJ2-1
CAISESWERREQYF	TRBV10-3	TRBJ2-7
CASSLFTVNTGELFF	TRBV7-8	TRBJ2-2
CASSLGREQPQHF	TRBV5-1	TRBJ1-5
CASSPAWDSNYGYTF	TRBV11-2	TRBJ1-2
CASSTDRANYGYTF	TRBV18	TRBJ1-2
CASSQTSGRGSYEQYF	TRBV4-3	TRBJ2-7
CASSFDGGSGTTEAFF	TRBV12-3/TRBV12-4	TRBJ1-1
CASGLGLPGQGAPEAFF	TRBV12-5	TRBJ1-1
CASSYSFSSFGETQYF	TRBV6-5	TRBJ2-5
CASSYGREGPYEQYF	TRBV6-5	TRBJ2-7
CASSLFLAGGPSNEQFF	TRBV5-1	TRBJ2-1
CASSHYKQAKKGAGELFF	TRBV4-1	TRBJ2-2